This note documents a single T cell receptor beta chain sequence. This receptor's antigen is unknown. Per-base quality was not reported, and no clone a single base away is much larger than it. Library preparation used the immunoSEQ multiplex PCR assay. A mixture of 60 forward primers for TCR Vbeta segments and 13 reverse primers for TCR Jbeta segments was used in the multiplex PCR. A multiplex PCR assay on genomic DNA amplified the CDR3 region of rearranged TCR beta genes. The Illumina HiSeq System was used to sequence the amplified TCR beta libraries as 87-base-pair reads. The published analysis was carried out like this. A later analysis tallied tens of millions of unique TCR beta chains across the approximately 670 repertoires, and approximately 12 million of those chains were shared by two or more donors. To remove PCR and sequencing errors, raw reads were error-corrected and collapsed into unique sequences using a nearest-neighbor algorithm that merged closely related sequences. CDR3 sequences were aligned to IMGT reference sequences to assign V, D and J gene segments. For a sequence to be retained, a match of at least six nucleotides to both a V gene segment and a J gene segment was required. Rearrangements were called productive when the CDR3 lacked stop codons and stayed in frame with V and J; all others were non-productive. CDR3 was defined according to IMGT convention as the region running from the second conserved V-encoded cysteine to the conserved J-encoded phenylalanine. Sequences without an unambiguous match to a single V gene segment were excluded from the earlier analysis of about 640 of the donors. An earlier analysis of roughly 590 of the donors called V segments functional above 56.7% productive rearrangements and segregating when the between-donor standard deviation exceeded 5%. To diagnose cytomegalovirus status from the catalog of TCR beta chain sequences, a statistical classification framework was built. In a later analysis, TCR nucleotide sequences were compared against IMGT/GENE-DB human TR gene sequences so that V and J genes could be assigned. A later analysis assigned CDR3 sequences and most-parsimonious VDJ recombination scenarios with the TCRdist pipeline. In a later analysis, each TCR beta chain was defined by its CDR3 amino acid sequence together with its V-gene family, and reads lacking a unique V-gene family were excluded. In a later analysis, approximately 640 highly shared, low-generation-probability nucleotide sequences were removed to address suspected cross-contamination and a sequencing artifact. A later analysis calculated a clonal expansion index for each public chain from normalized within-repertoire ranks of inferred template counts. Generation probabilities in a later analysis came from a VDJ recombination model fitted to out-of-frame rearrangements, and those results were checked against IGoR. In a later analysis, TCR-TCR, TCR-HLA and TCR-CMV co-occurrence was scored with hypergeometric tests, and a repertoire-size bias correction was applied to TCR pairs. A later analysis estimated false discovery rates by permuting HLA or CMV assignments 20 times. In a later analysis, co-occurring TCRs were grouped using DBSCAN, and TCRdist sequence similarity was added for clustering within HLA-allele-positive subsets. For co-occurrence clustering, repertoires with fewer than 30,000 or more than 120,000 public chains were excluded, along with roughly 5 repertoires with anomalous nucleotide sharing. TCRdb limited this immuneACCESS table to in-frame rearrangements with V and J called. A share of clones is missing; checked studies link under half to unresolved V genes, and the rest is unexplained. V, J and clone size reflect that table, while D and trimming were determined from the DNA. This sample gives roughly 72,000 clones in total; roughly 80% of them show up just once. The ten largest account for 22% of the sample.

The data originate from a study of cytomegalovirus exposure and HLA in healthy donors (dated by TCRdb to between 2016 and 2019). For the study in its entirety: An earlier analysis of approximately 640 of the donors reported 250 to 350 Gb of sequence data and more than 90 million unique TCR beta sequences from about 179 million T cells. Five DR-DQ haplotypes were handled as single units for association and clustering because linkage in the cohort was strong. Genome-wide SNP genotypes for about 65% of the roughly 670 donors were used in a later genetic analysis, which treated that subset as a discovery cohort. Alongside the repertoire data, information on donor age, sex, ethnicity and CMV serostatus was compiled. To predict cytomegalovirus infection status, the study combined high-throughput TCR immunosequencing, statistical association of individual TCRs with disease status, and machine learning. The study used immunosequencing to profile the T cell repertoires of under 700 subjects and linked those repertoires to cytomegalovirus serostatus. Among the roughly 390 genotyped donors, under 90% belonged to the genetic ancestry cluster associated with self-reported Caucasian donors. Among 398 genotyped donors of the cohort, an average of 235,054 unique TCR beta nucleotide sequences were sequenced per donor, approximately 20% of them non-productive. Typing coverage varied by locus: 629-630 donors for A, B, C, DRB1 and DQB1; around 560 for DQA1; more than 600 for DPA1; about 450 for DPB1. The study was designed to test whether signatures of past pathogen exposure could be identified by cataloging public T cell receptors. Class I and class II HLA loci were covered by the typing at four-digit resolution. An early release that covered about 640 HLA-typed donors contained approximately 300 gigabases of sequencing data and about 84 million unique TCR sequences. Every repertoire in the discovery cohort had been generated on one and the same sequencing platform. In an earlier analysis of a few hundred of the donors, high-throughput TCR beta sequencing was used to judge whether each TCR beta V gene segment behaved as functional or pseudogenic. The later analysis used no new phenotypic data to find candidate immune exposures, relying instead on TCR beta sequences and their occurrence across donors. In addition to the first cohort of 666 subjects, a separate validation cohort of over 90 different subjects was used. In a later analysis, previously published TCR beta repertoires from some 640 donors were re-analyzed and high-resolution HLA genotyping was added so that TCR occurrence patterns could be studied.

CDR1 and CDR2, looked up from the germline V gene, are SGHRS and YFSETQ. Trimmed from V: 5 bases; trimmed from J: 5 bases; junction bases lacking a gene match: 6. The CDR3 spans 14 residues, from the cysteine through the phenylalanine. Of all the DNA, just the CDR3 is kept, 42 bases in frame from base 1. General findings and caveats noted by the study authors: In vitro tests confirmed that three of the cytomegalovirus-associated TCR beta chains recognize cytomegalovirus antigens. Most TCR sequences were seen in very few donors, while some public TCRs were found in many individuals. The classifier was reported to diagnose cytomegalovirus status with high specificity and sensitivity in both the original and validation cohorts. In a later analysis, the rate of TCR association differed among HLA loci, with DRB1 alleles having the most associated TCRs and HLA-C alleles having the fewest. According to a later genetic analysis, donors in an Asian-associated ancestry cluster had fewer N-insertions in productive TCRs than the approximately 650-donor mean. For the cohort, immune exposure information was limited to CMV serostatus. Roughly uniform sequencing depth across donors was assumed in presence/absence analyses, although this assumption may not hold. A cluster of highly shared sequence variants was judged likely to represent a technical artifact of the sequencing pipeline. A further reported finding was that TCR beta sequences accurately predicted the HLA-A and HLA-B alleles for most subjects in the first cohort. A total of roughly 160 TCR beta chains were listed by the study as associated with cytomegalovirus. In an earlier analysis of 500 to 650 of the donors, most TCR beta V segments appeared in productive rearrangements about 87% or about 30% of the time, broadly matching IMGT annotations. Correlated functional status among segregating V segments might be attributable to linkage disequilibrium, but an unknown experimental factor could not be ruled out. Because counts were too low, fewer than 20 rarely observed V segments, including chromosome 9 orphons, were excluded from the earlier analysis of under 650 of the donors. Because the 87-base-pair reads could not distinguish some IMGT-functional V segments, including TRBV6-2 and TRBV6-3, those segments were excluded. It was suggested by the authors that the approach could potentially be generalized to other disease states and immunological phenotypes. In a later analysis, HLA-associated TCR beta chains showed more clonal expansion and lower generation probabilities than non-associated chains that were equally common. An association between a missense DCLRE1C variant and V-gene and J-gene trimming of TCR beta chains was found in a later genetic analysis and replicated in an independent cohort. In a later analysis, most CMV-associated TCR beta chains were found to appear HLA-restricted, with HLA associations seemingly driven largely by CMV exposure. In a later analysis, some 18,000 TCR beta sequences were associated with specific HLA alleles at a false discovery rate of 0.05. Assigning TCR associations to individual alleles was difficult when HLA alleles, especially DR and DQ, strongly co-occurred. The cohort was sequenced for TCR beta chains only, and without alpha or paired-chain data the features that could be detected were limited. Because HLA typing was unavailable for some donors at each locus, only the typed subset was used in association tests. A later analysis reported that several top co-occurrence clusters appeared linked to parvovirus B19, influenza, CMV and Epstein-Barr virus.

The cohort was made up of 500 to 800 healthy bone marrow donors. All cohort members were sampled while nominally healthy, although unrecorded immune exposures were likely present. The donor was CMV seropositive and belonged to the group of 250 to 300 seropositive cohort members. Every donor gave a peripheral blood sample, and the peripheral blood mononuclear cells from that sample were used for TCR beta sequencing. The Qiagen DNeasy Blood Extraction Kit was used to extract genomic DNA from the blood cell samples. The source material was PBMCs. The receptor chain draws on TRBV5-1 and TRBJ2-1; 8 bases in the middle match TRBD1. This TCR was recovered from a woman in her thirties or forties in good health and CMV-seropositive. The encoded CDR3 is CASRTGGSHNEQFF. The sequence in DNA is TGCGCCAGCAGAACAGGGGGGAGCCACAATGAGCAGTTCTTC.